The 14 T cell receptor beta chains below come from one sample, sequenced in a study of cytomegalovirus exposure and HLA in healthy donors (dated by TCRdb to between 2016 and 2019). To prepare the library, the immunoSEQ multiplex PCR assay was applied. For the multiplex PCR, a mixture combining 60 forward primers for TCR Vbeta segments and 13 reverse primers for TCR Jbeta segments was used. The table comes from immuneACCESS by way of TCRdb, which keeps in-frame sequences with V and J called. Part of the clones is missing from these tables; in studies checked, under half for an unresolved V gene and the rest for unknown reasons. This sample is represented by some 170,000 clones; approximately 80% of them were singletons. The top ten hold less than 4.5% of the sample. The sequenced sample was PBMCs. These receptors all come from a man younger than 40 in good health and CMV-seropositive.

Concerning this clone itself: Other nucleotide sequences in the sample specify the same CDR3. The CDR3 nucleotides are TGCGCCAGCAGTCTGAGGGGGCCTGGGGCCAACGTCCTGACTTTC. It is translated as CASSLRGPGANVLTF. V and J are TRBV5-1 and TRBJ2-6, with 7 bases fitting TRBD1. From germline, CDR1 is SGHRS and CDR2 YFSETQ. V gave up 5 bases and J gave up 2 bases; unmatched junction bases: 4. CDR3 length equals 15 residues.

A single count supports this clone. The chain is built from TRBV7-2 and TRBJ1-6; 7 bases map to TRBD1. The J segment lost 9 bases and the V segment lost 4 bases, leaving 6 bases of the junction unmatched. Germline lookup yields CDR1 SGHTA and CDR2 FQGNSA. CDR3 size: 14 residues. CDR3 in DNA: TGTGCCAGCAGCTCGACAGGGCCGAGTTCACCCCTCCACTTT. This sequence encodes CASSSTGPSSPLHF.

The CDR3 nucleotides are TGTGCCAGCGCCGGGACAGGGGTGGAGACCCAGTACTTC. It specifies CASAGTGVETQYF. The V call is TRBV6-5, the J call TRBJ2-5, with 10 bases identical to TRBD1. V shed 8 bases and J 5 bases; nucleotides not matched to a gene: 5. The CDR3 length is 13 residues. The germline V gene has CDR1 MNHEY and CDR2 SVGAGI.

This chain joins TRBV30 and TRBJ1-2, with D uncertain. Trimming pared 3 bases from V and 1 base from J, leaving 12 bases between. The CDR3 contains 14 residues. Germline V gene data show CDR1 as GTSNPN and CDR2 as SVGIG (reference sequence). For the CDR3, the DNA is TGTGCCTGGAGAGGGAGGGCCTTTAACTATGGCTACACCTTC. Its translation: CAWRGRAFNYGYTF.

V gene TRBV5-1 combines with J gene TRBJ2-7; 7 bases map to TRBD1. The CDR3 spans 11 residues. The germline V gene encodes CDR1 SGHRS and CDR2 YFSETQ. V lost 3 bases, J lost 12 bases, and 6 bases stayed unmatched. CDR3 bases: TGCGCCAGCAGCTCCTCGACAGGGCTGTACTTC. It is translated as CASSSSTGLYF.

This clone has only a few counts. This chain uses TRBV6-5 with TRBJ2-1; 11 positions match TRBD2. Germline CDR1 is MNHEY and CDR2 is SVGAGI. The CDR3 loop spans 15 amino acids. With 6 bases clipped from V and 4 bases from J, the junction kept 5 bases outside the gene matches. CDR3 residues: CASSGTSGRYNEQFF. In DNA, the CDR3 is TGTGCCAGCAGCGGTACTAGCGGGAGATACAATGAGCAGTTCTTC.

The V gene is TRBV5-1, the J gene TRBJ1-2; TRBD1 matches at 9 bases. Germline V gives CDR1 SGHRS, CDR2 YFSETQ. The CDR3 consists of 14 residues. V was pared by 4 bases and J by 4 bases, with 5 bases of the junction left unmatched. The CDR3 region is CASSLGTGSYGYTF. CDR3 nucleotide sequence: TGCGCCAGCAGCCTCGGGACAGGGAGCTATGGCTACACCTTC.

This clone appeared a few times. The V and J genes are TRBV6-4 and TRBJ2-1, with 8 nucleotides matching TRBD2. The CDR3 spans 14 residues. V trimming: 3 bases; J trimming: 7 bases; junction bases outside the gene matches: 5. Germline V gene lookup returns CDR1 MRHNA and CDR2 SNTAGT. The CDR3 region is CASSEAGGSNEQFF. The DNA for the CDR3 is TGTGCCAGCAGTGAGGCGGGGGGCTCGAATGAGCAGTTCTTC.

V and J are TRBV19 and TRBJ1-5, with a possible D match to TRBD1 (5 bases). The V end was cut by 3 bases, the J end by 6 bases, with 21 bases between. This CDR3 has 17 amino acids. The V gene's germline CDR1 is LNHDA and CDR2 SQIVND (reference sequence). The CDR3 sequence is CASSILPVGQGFQPQHF. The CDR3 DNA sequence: TGTGCCAGTAGTATCCTCCCCGTGGGCCAGGGATTTCAGCCCCAGCATTTT.

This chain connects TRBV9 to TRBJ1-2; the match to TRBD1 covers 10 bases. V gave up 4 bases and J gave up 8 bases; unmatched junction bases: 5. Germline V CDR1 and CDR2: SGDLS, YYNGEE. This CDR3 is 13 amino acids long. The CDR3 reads CASSPGTGDGYTF. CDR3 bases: TGTGCCAGCAGCCCTGGGACAGGGGACGGCTACACCTTC.

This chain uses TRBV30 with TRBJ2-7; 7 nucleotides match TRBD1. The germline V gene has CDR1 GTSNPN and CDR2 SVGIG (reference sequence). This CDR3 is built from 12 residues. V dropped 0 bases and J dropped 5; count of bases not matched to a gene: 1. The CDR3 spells CAWSVQGHEQYF. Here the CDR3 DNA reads TGTGCCTGGAGTGTACAGGGGCACGAGCAGTACTTC.

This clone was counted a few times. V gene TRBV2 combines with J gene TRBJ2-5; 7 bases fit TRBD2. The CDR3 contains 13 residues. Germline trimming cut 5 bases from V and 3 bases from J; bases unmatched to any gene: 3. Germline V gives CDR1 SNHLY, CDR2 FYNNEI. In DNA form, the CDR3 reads TGTGCCAGCAGTCGGGAGGCAGAAGAGACCCAGTACTTC. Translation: CASSREAEETQYF.

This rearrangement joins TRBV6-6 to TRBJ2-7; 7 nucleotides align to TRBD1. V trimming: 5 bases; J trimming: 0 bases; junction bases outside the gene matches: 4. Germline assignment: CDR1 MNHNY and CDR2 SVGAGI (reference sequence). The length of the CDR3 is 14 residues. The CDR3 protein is CASSTTGSSYEQYF. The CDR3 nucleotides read TGTGCCAGCAGTACGACAGGGAGCTCCTACGAGCAGTACTTC.

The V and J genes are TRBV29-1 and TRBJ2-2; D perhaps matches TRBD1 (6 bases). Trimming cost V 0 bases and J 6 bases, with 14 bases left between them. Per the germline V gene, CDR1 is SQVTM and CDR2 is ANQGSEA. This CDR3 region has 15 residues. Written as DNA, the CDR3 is TGCAGCGTTGAAGATCCCACAGGGTGGGCCGGGGAGCTGTTTTTT. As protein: CSVEDPTGWAGELFF.